This TCR beta chain was profiled in a study of T cells in women clearing cervical HPV infection. Across the whole study: Donors had HPV16-related CIN3 or worse; 2 had invasive cancer. Case blood was drawn when the lesion was first found; control blood after infection became undetectable. With HLA typing for only a few women, HLA confounding remains possible.

J lost 2 bases, V lost 0 bases, and 0 bases had no gene match. The germline V gene encodes CDR1 SGHRS and CDR2 YFSETQ. This CDR3 has 14 amino acids. Study-wide findings and caveats: Richness differences could reflect unmeasured T-cell content per sample.

The protocol was immunoSEQ multiplex PCR, while the TCRdb copy is restricted to in-frame clones and leaves out a portion. The record lists some 30,000 clones, of which the ten most abundant hold around 19%. As for this clone: Antigen: not known. Coverage ceases 3 residues before the CDR3 finishes, and the germline J gene fills in the end.

The TCR was taken from a woman aged 18 to 75 with a cervical HPV16 infection that either progressed to CIN3+ or cleared (not recorded which). Sequencing input: blood buffy coat. V is TRBV5-1 and J is TRBJ2-5, with 8 bases fitting TRBD1. The CDR3 is CASSLGQGQETQYF. The DNA read from the CDR3 is TGCGCCAGCAGCTTGGGACAGGGGCAAGAGACC.